The 32 T cell receptor beta chains in this list originate from one sample, sequenced in a study of blood T cell repertoires in COVID-19. Profiling relied on immunoSEQ multiplex PCR, and the TCRdb table lists in-frame clones only, not all of them. This table holds 40,000 or so clones, around 90% found once. Sequencing input: peripheral blood. The source is a man aged 50 to 60 with active COVID-19.

This clone came up a few times. V usage is TRBV30 and J usage is TRBJ2-3; TRBD2 matches 12 bases. The CDR3 runs to 14 residues. After removal of 5 bases from V and 7 bases from J, the junction contained 7 bases not matched to a gene. The germline CDR1 and CDR2 sequences are GTSNPN and SVGIG (reference sequence). CDR3 in DNA: TGTGCCTGGTCTCGGACTAGCGGGACTTATACGCAGTATTTT. It yields the protein CAWSRTSGTYTQYF.

V usage is TRBV6-5 and J usage is TRBJ2-7; possibly TRBD2 for D (6 bases). Between the trimmed V and J ends, which lost 7 bases and 4 bases, there was a span of 14 bases. This CDR3 is built from 13 residues. Germline lookup yields CDR1 MNHEY and CDR2 SVGAGI. The CDR3 sequence is CASNQWRDYEQYF. The CDR3 nucleotides read TGTGCCAGCAACCAATGGAGGGATTACGAGCAGTACTTC.

V usage is TRBV10-1 and J usage is TRBJ2-1; weak D call: TRBD1 (5 bases). With 0 bases removed from V and 0 bases from J, the gap between germline ends came to 9 bases. The germline V gene has CDR1 WNHNN and CDR2 SYGVQD (reference sequence). The CDR3 is 16 amino acids. The CDR3 is CASSESGAFSYNEQFF. The CDR3 DNA sequence: TGCGCCAGCAGTGAGTCAGGGGCCTTCTCCTACAATGAGCAGTTCTTC.

The CDR3 loop is CASSPTDSSVPSYEQYF. In DNA, the CDR3 is TGTGCCAGCAGTCCGACCGACTCTAGCGTACCTTCCTACGAGCAGTACTTC. The V gene is TRBV27, the J gene TRBJ2-7; a weak D match, TRBD2 (6 bases). This CDR3 contains 17 residues. Trimming took off 5 bases at V and 1 base at J, with 21 bases between the two ends. In germline, CDR1 is MNHEY, CDR2 SMNVEV (reference sequence).

V is TRBV7-7 and J is TRBJ2-5; the match to TRBD2 covers 10 bases. Trimming removed 3 bases from V and 5 bases from J; junction bases left unmatched: 6. Germline values: CDR1 SSHAT, CDR2 FNYEAQ (reference sequence). The length of the CDR3 is 15 residues. CDR3 nucleotides: TGTGCCAGCAGCTTCCTAGCGGGAGCGGGGGAGACCCAGTACTTC. Its translation is CASSFLAGAGETQYF.

The rearrangement joins TRBV6-6 to TRBJ2-2; 7 nucleotides match TRBD2. CDR1 is MNHNY, CDR2 SVGAGI, per germline (reference sequence). V trimming: 4 bases; J trimming: 6 bases; junction bases outside the gene matches: 2. The length of the CDR3 is 13 residues. CDR3 coding DNA: TGTGCCAGCAGTTTAGCGGGTGCCGGGGAGCTGTTTTTT. Translated: CASSLAGAGELFF.

This clone showed up just once. The V call is TRBV24-1, the J call TRBJ2-2; 15 bases fit TRBD2. The germline CDR1 and CDR2 sequences are KGHDR and SFDVKD. This CDR3 is built from 21 residues. V gave up 1 base and J gave up 5 bases; unmatched junction bases: 13. CDR3 residues: CATSDFEWGLAGGVRTGELFF. CDR3 DNA sequence: TGTGCCACCAGTGATTTCGAGTGGGGACTAGCGGGAGGAGTTCGTACCGGGGAGCTGTTTTTT.

The V and J genes are TRBV6-5 and TRBJ2-2; perhaps TRBD1 as D (6 bases). This CDR3 has 15 amino acids. Trimming took off 1 base at V and 5 bases at J, with 11 bases between the two ends. Germline lookup yields CDR1 MNHEY and CDR2 SVGAGI. The DNA for the CDR3 is TGTGCCAGCAGTTACTATCAACAGGGTACCGGGGAGCTGTTTTTT. Its protein product is CASSYYQQGTGELFF.

This clone was seen only once. The chain combines TRBV19 with TRBJ2-1; 12 nucleotides agree with TRBD2. CDR1 and CDR2 (germline): LNHDA, SQIVND (reference sequence). J gave up 7 bases and V 5 bases, and 15 bases lay outside the gene matches. This CDR3 has 18 residues. CDR3 DNA: TGTGCCAGTAGTGAGGGGCTAGCGGGAGGGCCGAGGTGGAATGAGCAGTTCTTC. Its translation is CASSEGLAGGPRWNEQFF.

V is TRBV4-3 and J is TRBJ2-1; 12 bases are shared with TRBD2. This CDR3 comprises 16 residues. The J segment lost 3 bases and the V segment lost 1 base, leaving 1 base of the junction unmatched. CDR1 and CDR2 (germline): LGHNA, YSLEER. The chain's CDR3 is CASSQGTSGIYNEQFF. The CDR3 region has the DNA TGCGCCAGCAGCCAAGGGACTAGCGGGATCTACAATGAGCAGTTCTTC.

This chain links TRBV13 with TRBJ2-7; D may be TRBD2 (6 bases). The length of the CDR3 is 16 residues. Per the germline V gene, CDR1 is PRHDT and CDR2 is FYEKMQ (reference sequence). V was pared by 2 bases and J by 6 bases, with 20 bases between. CDR3 in amino acids: CASSLNFMRTTAEQYF. The CDR3 DNA is TGTGCCAGCAGCTTAAATTTTATGAGGACTACGGCCGAGCAGTACTTC.

V usage is TRBV6-2 or TRBV6-3 and J usage is TRBJ1-1, with 10 positions matching TRBD1. Per germline, CDR1 MNHEY and CDR2 SVGEGT. V dropped 0 bases and J dropped 7; count of bases not matched to a gene: 8. This CDR3 region has 16 residues. The CDR3 DNA reads as TGTGCCAGCAGTTACTCGATCGGGACAGGGGAAATTGAAGCTTTCTTT. It encodes CASSYSIGTGEIEAFF.

This chain links TRBV4-2 with TRBJ2-7, with D unclear. V dropped 5 bases and J dropped 4 bases, with 6 bases sitting between them. CDR3 length: 11 residues. Germline CDR1 is LGHNA and CDR2 is YNFKEQ. Written as DNA, the CDR3 is TGTGCCAGCAGCTCTAGGTACGAGCAGTACTTC. Amino acid sequence: CASSSRYEQYF.

This clone was counted a few times. This chain connects TRBV4-3 to TRBJ2-2, with TRBD2 matching 12 bases. The germline CDR1 and CDR2 sequences are LGHNA and YSLEER. The CDR3 is 18 amino acids. Trimming took 0 bases from V and 4 from J; bases not matched to a gene: 6. The CDR3 is CASSQDLRLAGATGELFF. DNA of the CDR3: TGCGCCAGCAGCCAAGATCTACGACTAGCGGGAGCCACCGGGGAGCTGTTTTTT.

This clone was recorded a few times. In the same sample, other DNA sequences code for this CDR3. The V gene is TRBV19, the J gene TRBJ1-1, with D unresolved. Trimming took 7 bases from V and 2 from J, leaving 5 bases between them. This CDR3 is 11 amino acids long. Germline CDR1 and CDR2: LNHDA and SQIVND (reference sequence). As DNA, the CDR3 is TGTGCCAGTACGGGAAACACTGAAGCTTTCTTT. It encodes CASTGNTEAFF.

The chain is built from TRBV9 and TRBJ1-4; no reliable D call. CDR3 length equals 15 residues. V was trimmed by 3 bases and J by 2 bases, leaving 11 bases between them. Per germline, CDR1 SGDLS and CDR2 YYNGEE. CDR3 region: CASSARPGTNEKLFF. CDR3 nucleotide sequence: TGTGCCAGCAGCGCCCGTCCGGGGACTAATGAAAAACTGTTTTTT.

The rearrangement joins TRBV13 to TRBJ2-7; 12 bases agree with TRBD2. Germline V gives CDR1 PRHDT, CDR2 FYEKMQ (reference sequence). J gave up 3 bases and V 6 bases, and 0 bases lay outside the gene matches. CDR3 length equals 13 residues. The CDR3 region is CASRTSGSYEQYF. The CDR3 coding sequence is TGTGCCAGCAGGACTAGCGGGAGCTACGAGCAGTACTTC. Supplemented by reference TRBV13 and TRBJ2-7, the full variable domain reads AAGVIQSPRHLIKEKRETATLKCYPIPRHDTVYWYQQGPGQDPQFLISFYEKMQSDKGSIPDRFSAQQFSDYHSELNMSSLELGDSALYFCASRTSGSYEQYFGPGTRLTVT.

This chain uses TRBV3-1 (or the pseudogene TRBV3-2) with TRBJ2-5, with 7 bases identical to TRBD2. Germline-derived CDR1 and CDR2 are LGHDT and YNNKEL (reference sequence). CDR3 size: 15 residues. V shed 4 bases, J shed 2 bases, and the junction held 7 bases outside the gene matches. CDR3 nucleotide sequence: TGTGCCAGCAGCCCCTTCCCGGGACTACAAGAGACCCAGTACTTC. The encoded protein is CASSPFPGLQETQYF.

This rearrangement joins TRBV29-1 to TRBJ2-1; TRBD2 matches at 7 bases. Germline-derived CDR1 and CDR2 are SQVTM and ANQGSEA. The CDR3 is made up of 15 amino acids. The ends lost 3 bases at V and 6 bases at J; junction bases unmatched: 11. The CDR3 region is CSVDRRGSSVNEQFF. CDR3 sequence (DNA): TGCAGCGTTGACCGGCGCGGGAGTTCGGTCAATGAGCAGTTCTTC.

The V call is TRBV7-2, the J call TRBJ2-7; 12 nucleotides agree with TRBD2. Germline lookup yields CDR1 SGHTA and CDR2 FQGNSA. Germline trimming cut 5 bases from V and 7 bases from J; bases unmatched to any gene: 12. The CDR3 covers 16 residues. The CDR3 is CASSLRTSGNTGEQYF. CDR3 DNA: TGTGCCAGCAGCCTCCGGACTAGCGGGAACACCGGGGAGCAGTACTTC.

The CDR3 DNA is TGTGCCAGCAGCTCCGGGACAGGGCGGGAAAAACTGTTTTTT. Translated, it gives CASSSGTGREKLFF. The chain combines TRBV28 with TRBJ1-4, with 9 bases lining up with TRBD1. The germline V gene encodes CDR1 MDHEN and CDR2 SYDVKM. With 6 bases clipped from V and 8 bases from J, the junction kept 7 bases outside the gene matches. The CDR3 has 14 amino acids.

This chain joins TRBV7-8 and TRBJ2-7; D perhaps matches TRBD2 (5 bases). CDR1 and CDR2 from the germline V gene are SGHVS and FQNEAQ. This CDR3 region has 14 residues. Trimming pared 3 bases from V and 2 bases from J, leaving 11 bases between. The DNA for the CDR3 is TGTGCCAGCAGCTTCGGGATTGAGGCCTACGAGCAGTACTTC. Translating gives CASSFGIEAYEQYF. The full variable domain, with the rest looked up from reference TRBV7-8 and TRBJ2-7, is GAGVSQSPRYKVAKRGQDVALRCDPISGHVSLFWYQQALGQGPEFLTYFQNEAQLDKSGLPSDRFFAERPEGSVSTLKIQRTQQEDSAVYLCASSFGIEAYEQYFGPGTRLTVT.

This chain links TRBV28 with TRBJ2-6; D remains ambiguous. Germline CDR1 and CDR2: MDHEN and SYDVKM. The CDR3 consists of 15 residues. The germline V and J ends were trimmed by 9 bases and 2 bases, with 14 bases remaining between them. The CDR3 bases are TGTGCCAGTGGGCTTTCCCTGGCTGGGGCCAACGTCCTGACTTTC. This sequence encodes CASGLSLAGANVLTF.

In DNA, the CDR3 is TGTGCCAGCAGCTTGCAGGGGGCGATTGACGGGGAGCTGTTTTTT. Its translation: CASSLQGAIDGELFF. V gene TRBV7-9 combines with J gene TRBJ2-2, with 8 bases lining up with TRBD1. The CDR3 totals 15 residues. Germline values: CDR1 SEHNR, CDR2 FQNEAQ (reference sequence). Unmatched junction bases numbered 7, after V lost 3 bases and J lost 7 bases.

The rearrangement uses TRBV3-1 (or the pseudogene TRBV3-2) and TRBJ1-4; D possibly corresponds to TRBD1 (6 bases). V dropped 4 bases and J dropped 1 base, with 13 bases sitting between them. Germline V lookup: CDR1 LGHDT, CDR2 YNNKEL (reference sequence). This CDR3 is built from 16 residues. The CDR3 loop reads CASSRRQERTNEKLFF. CDR3 bases: TGTGCCAGCAGCCGTCGACAGGAAAGAACTAATGAAAAACTGTTTTTT.

The J gene is TRBJ2-5, the V gene TRBV27, with D tentatively TRBD1 (6 bases). Trimming pared 6 bases from V and 1 base from J, leaving 12 bases between. Germline lookup yields CDR1 MNHEY and CDR2 SMNVEV (reference sequence). The CDR3 is made up of 14 amino acids. As DNA, the CDR3 is TGTGCCAGCAGCTGGGCAGGGGTCCAAGAGACCCAGTACTTC. It codes for CASSWAGVQETQYF.

The chain has TRBV6-2 or TRBV6-3 and TRBJ1-1; D possibly corresponds to TRBD1 (6 bases). The CDR3 consists of 14 residues. V lost 5 bases to trimming and J lost 4 bases, with 14 bases between them. The germline CDR1 and CDR2 sequences are MNHEY and SVGEGT. CDR3 DNA sequence: TGTGCCAGCAGTCCCCTGAGGGGGACCACTGAAGCTTTCTTT. Protein: CASSPLRGTTEAFF.

This clone was seen just once. V gene TRBV27 combines with J gene TRBJ2-1; 10 nucleotides match TRBD2. Trimming took 7 bases from V and 4 from J; bases not matched to a gene: 4. The CDR3 sequence is 14 residues long. Germline-derived CDR1 and CDR2 are MNHEY and SMNVEV (reference sequence). The chain's CDR3 is CASTTSGLYNEQFF. CDR3 in DNA: TGTGCCAGCACGACTAGCGGGCTGTACAATGAGCAGTTCTTC.

This clone has a single count. The chain couples TRBV5-1 to TRBJ1-2, with D maybe TRBD1 (5 bases). The V gene's germline CDR1 is SGHRS and CDR2 YFSETQ. V lost 0 bases and J 8 bases, leaving 14 bases between the germline ends. The CDR3 runs to 14 residues. This CDR3 is CASSLGDSPIGYTF. CDR3 nucleotides: TGCGCCAGCAGCTTGGGAGACAGTCCCATAGGCTACACCTTC. The full variable domain, its missing parts supplied by reference TRBV5-1 and TRBJ1-2, is KAGVTQTPRYLIKTRGQQVTLSCSPISGHRSVSWYQQTPGQGLQFLFEYFSETQRNKGNFPGRFSGRQFSNSRSEMNVSTLELGDSALYLCASSLGDSPIGYTFGSGTRLTVV.

The chain couples TRBV11-2 to TRBJ2-7; the D is unclear. The CDR3 spans 12 residues. CDR1 is SGHAT and CDR2 is FQNNGV in the germline V gene. V was trimmed by 4 bases and J by 3 bases, leaving 7 bases between them. The CDR3 sequence is CASSSPGYEQYF. DNA of the CDR3: TGTGCCAGCAGCTCTCCAGGCTACGAGCAGTACTTC.

In this sample, this clone turned up a few times. The chain joins TRBV28 to TRBJ1-6; unclear D gene. Trimming removed 3 bases at V and 8 bases at J, with 11 bases between. Per the germline V gene, CDR1 is MDHEN and CDR2 is SYDVKM. The CDR3 loop spans 14 amino acids. CDR3 nucleotides: TGTGCCAGCAGTTTCTCAGGCGGGGATTCACCCCTCCACTTT. It translates to CASSFSGGDSPLHF.

The chain is built from TRBV7-2 and TRBJ1-6; 8 nucleotides match TRBD1. This CDR3 comprises 16 residues. Germline-derived CDR1 and CDR2 are SGHTA and FQGNSA. J was trimmed by 5 bases and V by 5 bases; bases with no gene match: 8. The CDR3 nucleotides are TGTGCCAGCAGCCCCGGACAGGGCTTAGATAATTCACCCCTCCACTTT. This codes for CASSPGQGLDNSPLHF.